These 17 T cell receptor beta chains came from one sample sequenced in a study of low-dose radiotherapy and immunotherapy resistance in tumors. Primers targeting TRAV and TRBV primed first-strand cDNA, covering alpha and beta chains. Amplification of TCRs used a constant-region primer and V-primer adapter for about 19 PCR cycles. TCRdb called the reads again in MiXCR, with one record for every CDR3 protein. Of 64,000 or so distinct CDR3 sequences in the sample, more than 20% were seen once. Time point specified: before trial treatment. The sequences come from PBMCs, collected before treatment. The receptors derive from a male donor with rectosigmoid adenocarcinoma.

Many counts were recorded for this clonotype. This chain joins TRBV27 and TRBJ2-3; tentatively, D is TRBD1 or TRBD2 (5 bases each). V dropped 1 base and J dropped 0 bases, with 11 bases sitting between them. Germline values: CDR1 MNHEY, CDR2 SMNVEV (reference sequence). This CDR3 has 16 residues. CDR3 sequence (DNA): TGTGCCAGCAGTTTATACCAGGGAGTAAGCACAGATACGCAGTATTTT. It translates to CASSLYQGVSTDTQYF.

CDR3: CASSPGGAYGYTF. The DNA for the CDR3 is TGTGCCAGCAGTCCAGGGGGGGCCTATGGCTACACCTTC. The chain recombines TRBV7-9 with TRBJ1-2; TRBD1 agrees at 7 bases. With V trimmed by 6 bases and J by 4 bases, 5 bases remained unmatched. This CDR3 has 13 amino acids. Germline loops: CDR1 SEHNR, CDR2 FQNEAQ (reference sequence).

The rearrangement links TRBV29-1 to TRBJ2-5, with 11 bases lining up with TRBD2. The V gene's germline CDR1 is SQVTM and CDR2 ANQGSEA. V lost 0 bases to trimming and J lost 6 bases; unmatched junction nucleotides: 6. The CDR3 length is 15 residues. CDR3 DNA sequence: TGCAGCGTTGAAGATCGTAGCGGGAGGGGAAAGACCCAGTACTTC. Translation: CSVEDRSGRGKTQYF.

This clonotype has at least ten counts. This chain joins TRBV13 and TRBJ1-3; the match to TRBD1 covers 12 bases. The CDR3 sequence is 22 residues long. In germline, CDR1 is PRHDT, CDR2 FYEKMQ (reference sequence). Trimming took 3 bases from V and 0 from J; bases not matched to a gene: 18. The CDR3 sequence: CASSFLTQRDRGRPSSGNTIYF. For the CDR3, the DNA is TGTGCCAGCAGCTTCCTTACTCAACGGGACAGGGGGCGTCCTAGCTCTGGAAACACCATATATTTT. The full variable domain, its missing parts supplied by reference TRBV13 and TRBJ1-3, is AAGVIQSPRHLIKEKRETATLKCYPIPRHDTVYWYQQGPGQDPQFLISFYEKMQSDKGSIPDRFSAQQFSDYHSELNMSSLELGDSALYFCASSFLTQRDRGRPSSGNTIYFGEGSWLTVV.

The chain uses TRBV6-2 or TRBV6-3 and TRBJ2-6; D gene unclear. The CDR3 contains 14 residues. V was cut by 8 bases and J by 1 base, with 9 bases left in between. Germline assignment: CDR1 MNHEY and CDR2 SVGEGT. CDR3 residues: CASLADSGANVLTF. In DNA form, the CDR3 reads TGTGCCAGCCTGGCGGATTCTGGGGCCAACGTCCTGACTTTC.

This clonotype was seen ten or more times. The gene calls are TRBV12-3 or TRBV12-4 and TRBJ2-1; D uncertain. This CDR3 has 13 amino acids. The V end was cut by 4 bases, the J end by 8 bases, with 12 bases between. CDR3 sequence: CASSSLAGHEQFF. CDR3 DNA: TGTGCCAGCAGTTCCTTGGCTGGCCATGAGCAGTTCTTC.

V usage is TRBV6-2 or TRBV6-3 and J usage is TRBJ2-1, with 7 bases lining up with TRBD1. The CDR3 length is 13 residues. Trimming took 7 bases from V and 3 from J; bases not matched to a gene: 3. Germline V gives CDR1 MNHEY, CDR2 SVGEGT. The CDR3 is CASKGGNYNEQFF. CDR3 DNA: TGTGCCAGCAAAGGGGGCAACTACAATGAGCAGTTCTTC.

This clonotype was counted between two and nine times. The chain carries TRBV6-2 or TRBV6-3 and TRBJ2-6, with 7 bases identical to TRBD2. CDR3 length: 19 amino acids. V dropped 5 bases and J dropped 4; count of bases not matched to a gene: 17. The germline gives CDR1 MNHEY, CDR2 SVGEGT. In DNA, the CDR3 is TGTGCCAGCAGTCGTAAATCTAGCGGAGCTTGGTCGGGGGCCAACGTCCTGACTTTC. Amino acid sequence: CASSRKSSGAWSGANVLTF.

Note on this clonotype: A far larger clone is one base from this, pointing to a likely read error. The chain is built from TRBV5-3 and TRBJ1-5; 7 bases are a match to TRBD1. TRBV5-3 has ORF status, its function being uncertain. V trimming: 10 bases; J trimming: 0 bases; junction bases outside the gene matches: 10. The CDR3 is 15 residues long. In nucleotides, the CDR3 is TGTGCCGGCAGCCCGACAGGGAGTAGCAATCAGCCCCAGCATTTT. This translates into CAGSPTGSSNQPQHF.

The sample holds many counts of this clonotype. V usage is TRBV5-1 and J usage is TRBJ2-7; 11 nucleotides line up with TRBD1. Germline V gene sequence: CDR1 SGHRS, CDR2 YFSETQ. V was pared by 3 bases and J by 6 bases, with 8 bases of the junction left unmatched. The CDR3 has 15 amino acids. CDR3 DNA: TGCGCCAGCAGCTACCCGGACAGGGGGCAGGGCGAGCAGTACTTC. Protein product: CASSYPDRGQGEQYF.

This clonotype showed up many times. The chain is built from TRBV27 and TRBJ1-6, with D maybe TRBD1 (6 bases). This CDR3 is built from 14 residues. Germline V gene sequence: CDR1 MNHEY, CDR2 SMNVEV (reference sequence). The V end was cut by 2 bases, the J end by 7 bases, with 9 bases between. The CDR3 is CASSLVGGNSPLHF. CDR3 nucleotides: TGTGCCAGCAGTTTAGTAGGGGGGAATTCACCCCTCCACTTT.

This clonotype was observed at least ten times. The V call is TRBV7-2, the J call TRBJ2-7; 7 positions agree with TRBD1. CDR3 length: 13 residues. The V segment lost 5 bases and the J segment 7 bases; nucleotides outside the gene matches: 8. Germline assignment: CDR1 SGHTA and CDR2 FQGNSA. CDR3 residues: CASSPGTVREQYF. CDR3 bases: TGTGCCAGCAGCCCCGGGACAGTGCGGGAGCAGTACTTC.

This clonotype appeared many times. The CDR3 reads CASSLSKGYEQYF. The CDR3 DNA reads as TGTGCCAGCAGTTTAAGTAAGGGCTACGAGCAGTACTTC. The genes are TRBV27 and TRBJ2-7; D remains unclear. Germline V gene data show CDR1 as MNHEY and CDR2 as SMNVEV (reference sequence). The CDR3 sequence is 13 residues long. The V and J ends lost 2 bases and 3 bases respectively, with 8 bases between them.

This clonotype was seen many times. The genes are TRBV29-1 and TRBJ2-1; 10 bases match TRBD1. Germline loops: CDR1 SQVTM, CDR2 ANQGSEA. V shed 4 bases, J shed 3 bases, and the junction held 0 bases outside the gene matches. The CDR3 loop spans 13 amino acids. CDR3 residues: CSVGTGGYNEQFF. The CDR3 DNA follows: TGCAGCGTTGGGACAGGGGGCTACAATGAGCAGTTCTTC.

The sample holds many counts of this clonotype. The CDR3 DNA follows: TGTGCCAGCAGTTCAACCATCTCATCAGGGGGAGCTTTCTTT. Amino acids: CASSSTISSGGAFF. The V and J genes are TRBV28 and TRBJ1-1, with 7 positions matching TRBD1. With V trimmed by 4 bases and J by 10 bases, 12 bases remained unmatched. The germline gives CDR1 MDHEN, CDR2 SYDVKM. This CDR3 has 14 amino acids.

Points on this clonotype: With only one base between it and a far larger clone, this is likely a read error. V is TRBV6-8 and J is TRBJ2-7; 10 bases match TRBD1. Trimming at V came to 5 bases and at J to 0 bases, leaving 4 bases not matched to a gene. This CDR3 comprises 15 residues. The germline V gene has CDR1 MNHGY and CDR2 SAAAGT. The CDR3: CASSARQGASYEQYF. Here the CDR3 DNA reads TGTGCCAGCAGTGCCCGACAGGGGGCCTCCTACGAGCAGTACTTC.

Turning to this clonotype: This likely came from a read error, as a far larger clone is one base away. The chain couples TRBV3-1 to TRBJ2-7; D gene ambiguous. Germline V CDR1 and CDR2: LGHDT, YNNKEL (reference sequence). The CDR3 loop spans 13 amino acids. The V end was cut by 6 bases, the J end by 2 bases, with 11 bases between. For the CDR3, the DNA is TGTGCCAGCAGAGCCCCGGTGCCCTACGAGCAGTACTTC. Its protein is CASRAPVPYEQYF.